Listed here are 24 T cell receptor beta chains from one sample, sequenced in a study of blood T cell repertoires in COVID-19. This table comes from immunoSEQ multiplex PCR, and its TCRdb copy is limited to in-frame clones, with some not included. This sample carries roughly 230,000 clones, around 91% of them seen once, and the ten largest clones take about 2%. The specimen sequenced was peripheral blood. The receptors were gathered from a woman aged 55 to 70 with COVID-19, enrolled during active disease.

The rearrangement links TRBV7-9 to TRBJ2-3; possibly TRBD2 for D (6 bases). This CDR3 is 14 amino acids long. CDR1 and CDR2 (germline): SEHNR, FQNEAQ (reference sequence). Trimming pared 7 bases from V and 2 bases from J, leaving 13 bases between. The CDR3 DNA reads as TGTGCCAGCACCAAGGAGGGACTCACAGATACGCAGTATTTT. It specifies CASTKEGLTDTQYF.

The genes are TRBV6-5 and TRBJ2-3, with D perhaps matching TRBD2 (6 bases). The CDR3 runs to 15 residues. Germline loops: CDR1 MNHEY, CDR2 SVGAGI. The germline V and J ends were trimmed by 7 bases and 1 base, with 15 bases remaining between them. CDR3 DNA sequence: TGTGCCAGCAAACTAGCCTATGCTGGCACAGATACGCAGTATTTT. The encoded protein is CASKLAYAGTDTQYF.

The rearrangement joins TRBV7-2 to TRBJ1-2; no reliable D call. The CDR3 covers 15 residues. The V gene's germline CDR1 is SGHTA and CDR2 FQGNSA. With 1 base removed from V and 5 bases from J, the gap between germline ends came to 14 bases. The CDR3 bases are TGTGCCAGCAGCTTAGGGTTCGGGGAGGAGTATGGCTACACCTTC. This sequence encodes CASSLGFGEEYGYTF.

This chain links TRBV7-2 with TRBJ2-7; 7 positions match TRBD1. Germline loops: CDR1 SGHTA, CDR2 FQGNSA. V dropped 5 bases and J dropped 5; count of bases not matched to a gene: 9. The length of the CDR3 is 14 residues. CDR3 loop: CASSIRQGTNEQYF. The CDR3 DNA follows: TGTGCCAGCAGCATAAGACAGGGTACCAACGAGCAGTACTTC.

The chain couples TRBV7-2 to TRBJ2-3, with 11 positions matching TRBD2. With V trimmed by 4 bases and J by 3 bases, 6 bases remained unmatched. This CDR3 is 16 amino acids long. From germline, CDR1 is SGHTA and CDR2 FQGNSA. DNA for the CDR3: TGTGCCAGCAGCTCGCGACTAGCGGGGACGACAGATACGCAGTATTTT. It is translated as CASSSRLAGTTDTQYF.

The chain joins TRBV6-5 to TRBJ2-3; weak D call: TRBD1 (5 bases). The CDR3 has 14 amino acids. Trimming took 8 bases from V and 0 from J, leaving 12 bases between them. Germline values: CDR1 MNHEY, CDR2 SVGAGI. CDR3 amino acids: CASSRTSSTDTQYF. The CDR3, as DNA: TGTGCCAGCTCGAGGACATCCAGCACAGATACGCAGTATTTT.

This clone was seen just once. The V call is TRBV2, the J call TRBJ2-6; 9 bases map to TRBD1. This CDR3 region has 17 residues. Germline V gene lookup returns CDR1 SNHLY and CDR2 FYNNEI. Trimming took 8 bases from V and 4 from J; bases not matched to a gene: 12. The CDR3 sequence: CASRPGQGISGANVLTF. CDR3 DNA: TGTGCCAGCCGACCGGGACAGGGAATATCGGGGGCCAACGTCCTGACTTTC.

The chain combines TRBV19 with TRBJ1-2, with 7 bases lining up with TRBD1. V was pared by 4 bases and J by 0 bases, with 5 bases of the junction left unmatched. Per the germline V gene, CDR1 is LNHDA and CDR2 is SQIVND (reference sequence). The CDR3 length is 15 residues. CDR3: CASSKGTATNYGYTF. CDR3 bases: TGTGCCAGTAGTAAAGGGACAGCCACTAACTATGGCTACACCTTC.

The CDR3, as DNA: TGTGCCAGCAGTGAAAGGCAGGGGGCTTACGAGCAGTACTTC. Residues: CASSERQGAYEQYF. This rearrangement joins TRBV2 to TRBJ2-7; 8 nucleotides align to TRBD1. The germline V gene encodes CDR1 SNHLY and CDR2 FYNNEI. CDR3 length equals 14 residues. V lost 2 bases to trimming and J lost 4 bases; unmatched junction nucleotides: 4.

As concerns this clone: This sample also contains other DNA sequences that code for the same CDR3. The rearrangement uses TRBV4-2 and TRBJ1-5; perhaps TRBD1 as D (5 bases). V lost 0 bases and J lost 6, with 15 bases in between. The CDR3 runs to 16 residues. Germline V gene sequence: CDR1 LGHNA, CDR2 YNFKEQ. This CDR3 reads CASSQDVGQGGQPQHF. The CDR3 DNA reads as TGTGCCAGCAGCCAAGATGTAGGGCAGGGCGGTCAGCCCCAGCATTTT.

To note about this clone: The sample carries other DNA sequences with the same CDR3. V gene TRBV7-2 combines with J gene TRBJ1-2, with 10 bases identical to TRBD1. V shed 5 bases, J shed 2 bases, and the junction held 2 bases outside the gene matches. CDR1 is SGHTA and CDR2 is FQGNSA in the germline V gene. This CDR3 contains 14 residues. The CDR3 here is CASSLGQGNYGYTF. The CDR3 DNA reads as TGTGCCAGCAGCCTGGGACAGGGGAACTATGGCTACACCTTC. Drawing the rest from reference TRBV7-2 and TRBJ1-2, the complete variable domain is GAGVSQSPSNKVTEKGKDVELRCDPISGHTALYWYRQSLGQGLEFLIYFQGNSAPDKSGLPSDRFSAERTGGSVSTLTIQRTQQEDSAVYLCASSLGQGNYGYTFGSGTRLTVV.

The chain uses TRBV24-1 and TRBJ1-1, with D perhaps TRBD1 (6 bases). V lost 10 bases and J 0 bases, leaving 11 bases between the germline ends. Looked up from germline, CDR1 is KGHDR and CDR2 is SFDVKD. The CDR3 is 13 amino acids. CDR3 residues: CATRSGVNTEAFF. CDR3 DNA sequence: TGTGCCACTCGTTCAGGGGTGAACACTGAAGCTTTCTTT.

This clone has only one observation. The V and J genes are TRBV6-5 and TRBJ1-3; 8 bases line up with TRBD1. The V gene's germline CDR1 is MNHEY and CDR2 SVGAGI. There are 15 residues in the CDR3. The junction had 8 bases not matched to a gene; V was cut back by 6 bases and J by 4 bases. DNA of the CDR3: TGTGCCAGCAGCCGAGGACAGGGCATAGGAAACACCATATATTTT. Translating gives CASSRGQGIGNTIYF.

The chain combines TRBV5-1 with TRBJ1-2; 7 bases align to TRBD1. J lost 4 bases, V lost 4 bases, and 7 bases had no gene match. CDR1 and CDR2 (germline): SGHRS, YFSETQ. This CDR3 contains 14 residues. In DNA form, the CDR3 reads TGCGCCAGCAGCGGGACAGACGCTTCCTATGGCTACACCTTC. Protein product: CASSGTDASYGYTF.

The chain combines TRBV7-9 with TRBJ2-5, with 9 bases that match TRBD1. In germline, CDR1 is SEHNR, CDR2 FQNEAQ (reference sequence). V shed 5 bases, J shed 5 bases, and the junction held 6 bases outside the gene matches. This CDR3 contains 14 residues. CDR3 DNA sequence: TGTGCCAGCAGCCTGACAGGGGGTCCGGAGACCCAGTACTTC. This encodes CASSLTGGPETQYF.

The chain combines TRBV18 with TRBJ1-2; 8 bases align to TRBD1. There are 13 residues in the CDR3. Unmatched junction bases numbered 5, after V lost 4 bases and J lost 7 bases. CDR1 and CDR2 (germline): KGHSH, LQKENI. The DNA for the CDR3 is TGTGCCAGCTCACTGGACAGGGCAAGTGGCTACACCTTC. It specifies CASSLDRASGYTF.

This chain links TRBV7-9 with TRBJ1-1, with a possible D match to TRBD1 (5 bases). Germline CDR1 is SEHNR and CDR2 is FQNEAQ (reference sequence). The CDR3 has 12 amino acids. V lost 0 bases to trimming and J lost 6 bases, with 5 bases between them. CDR3 coding DNA: TGTGCCAGCAGCTTAGCAGGGGCTGAAGCTTTCTTT. Translated: CASSLAGAEAFF.

This chain connects TRBV7-2 to TRBJ2-3; the match to TRBD2 covers 13 bases. V dropped 5 bases and J dropped 4; count of bases not matched to a gene: 3. The germline V gene has CDR1 SGHTA and CDR2 FQGNSA. CDR3 length: 15 residues. The CDR3 nucleotides are TGTGCCAGCAGCGCCGGACTAGCGGGGGCAGATACGCAGTATTTT. Amino acid sequence: CASSAGLAGADTQYF.

The CDR3 is CASSPSGRNSPLHF. The CDR3 DNA is TGTGCCAGCTCACCGTCAGGGAGGAATTCACCCCTCCACTTT. The gene calls are TRBV18 and TRBJ1-6, with D maybe TRBD1 (5 bases). Trimming removed 3 bases at V and 7 bases at J, with 10 bases between. This CDR3 contains 14 residues. Germline CDR1 KGHSH, CDR2 LQKENI.

The rearrangement joins TRBV6-5 to TRBJ1-5; 7 nucleotides line up with TRBD1. This CDR3 is 14 amino acids long. V was clipped by 6 bases and J by 1 base; unmatched bases: 3. The V gene's germline CDR1 is MNHEY and CDR2 SVGAGI. CDR3 bases: TGTGCCAGCAGACAGGGGATGAGCAATCAGCCCCAGCATTTT. As protein: CASRQGMSNQPQHF.

J is TRBJ1-2 and V is TRBV28; TRBD1 matches at 10 bases. Germline trimming cut 2 bases from V and 7 bases from J; bases unmatched to any gene: 1. CDR1 and CDR2 (germline): MDHEN, SYDVKM. This CDR3 region has 13 residues. CDR3 nucleotides: TGTGCCAGCAGTTTAGACAGGGGGCCTGGCTACACCTTC. Its translation is CASSLDRGPGYTF.

The chain has TRBV20-1 and TRBJ2-7; D perhaps matches TRBD1 (6 bases). The CDR3 loop spans 14 amino acids. V was trimmed by 3 bases and J by 0 bases, leaving 12 bases between them. Germline V gives CDR1 DFQATT, CDR2 SNEGSKA (reference sequence). CDR3 protein: CSASSYRDSYEQYF. The CDR3 nucleotides are TGCAGTGCTAGTTCTTACAGGGACTCCTACGAGCAGTACTTC.

The rearrangement links TRBV27 to TRBJ2-7; 7 nucleotides agree with TRBD2. The CDR3 has 13 residues. V lost 3 bases, J lost 3 bases, and 2 bases stayed unmatched. CDR1 is MNHEY, CDR2 SMNVEV, per germline (reference sequence). Here the CDR3 reads CASSFRGDYEQYF. CDR3 in DNA: TGTGCCAGCAGTTTTCGGGGGGACTACGAGCAGTACTTC.

This clone was picked up one time. The chain has TRBV19 and TRBJ2-3; a weak D match, TRBD2 (5 bases). V lost 6 bases and J lost 0, with 13 bases in between. The CDR3 contains 15 residues. Germline CDR1 reads LNHDA; CDR2 reads SQIVND (reference sequence). The CDR3 nucleotides read TGTGCCAGTAGGCCGGGGAGAGTCAGCACAGATACGCAGTATTTT. Its protein is CASRPGRVSTDTQYF. Full variable domain (remainder filled in from reference TRBV19 and TRBJ2-3): DGGITQSPKYLFRKEGQNVTLSCEQNLNHDAMYWYRQDPGQGLRLIYYSQIVNDFQKGDIAEGYSVSREKKESFPLTVTSAQKNPTAFYLCASRPGRVSTDTQYFGPGTRLTVL.